The T cell receptor beta chain described here comes from a study of T cell responses to AZD1222 COVID-19 vaccine. In the study overall: The analysis combined second doses at about 4 or about 12 weeks. Whole-study findings and limits: Vaccine-related CD4 TCRs covered spike, predominating at 160-218 and 743-854. Only five or six people who got AZD1222 tested seropositive at baseline. Spike-specific TCR breadth rose after two AZD1222 doses, and depth rose as well.

The germline V gene encodes CDR1 SGDLS and CDR2 YYNGEE. This CDR3 has 15 residues. The V end was cut by 4 bases, the J end by 1 base, with 14 bases between. Here immunoSEQ multiplex PCR was the method, and the copy in TCRdb shows in-frame clones only, minus some. In the table there are 100,000 to 150,000 clones, 87% of which are singletons. A note on this clone: Its antigen is not identified.

The sequence was obtained from an adult in good health. The material was peripheral blood, obtained on day 0 of AZD1222 vaccination. The chain has TRBV9 and TRBJ1-1; D is unresolved. The CDR3 sequence is CASSPSPIKNTEAFF. CDR3 nucleotide sequence: TGTGCCAGCAGCCCTTCGCCCATTAAGAACACTGAAGCTTTCTTT.